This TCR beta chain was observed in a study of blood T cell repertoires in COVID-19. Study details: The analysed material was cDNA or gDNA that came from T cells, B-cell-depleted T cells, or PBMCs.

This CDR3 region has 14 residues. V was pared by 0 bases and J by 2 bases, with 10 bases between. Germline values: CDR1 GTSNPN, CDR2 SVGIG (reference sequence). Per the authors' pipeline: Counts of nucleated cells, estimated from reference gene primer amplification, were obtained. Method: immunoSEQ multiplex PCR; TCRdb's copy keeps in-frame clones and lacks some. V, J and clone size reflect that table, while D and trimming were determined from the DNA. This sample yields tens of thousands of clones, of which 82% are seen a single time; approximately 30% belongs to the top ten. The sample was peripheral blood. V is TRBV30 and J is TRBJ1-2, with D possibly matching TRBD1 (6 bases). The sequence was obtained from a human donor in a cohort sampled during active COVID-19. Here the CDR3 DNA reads TGTGCCTGGAGTGTAGGGGACACGAACTATGGCTACACCTTC. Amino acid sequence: CAWSVGDTNYGYTF.